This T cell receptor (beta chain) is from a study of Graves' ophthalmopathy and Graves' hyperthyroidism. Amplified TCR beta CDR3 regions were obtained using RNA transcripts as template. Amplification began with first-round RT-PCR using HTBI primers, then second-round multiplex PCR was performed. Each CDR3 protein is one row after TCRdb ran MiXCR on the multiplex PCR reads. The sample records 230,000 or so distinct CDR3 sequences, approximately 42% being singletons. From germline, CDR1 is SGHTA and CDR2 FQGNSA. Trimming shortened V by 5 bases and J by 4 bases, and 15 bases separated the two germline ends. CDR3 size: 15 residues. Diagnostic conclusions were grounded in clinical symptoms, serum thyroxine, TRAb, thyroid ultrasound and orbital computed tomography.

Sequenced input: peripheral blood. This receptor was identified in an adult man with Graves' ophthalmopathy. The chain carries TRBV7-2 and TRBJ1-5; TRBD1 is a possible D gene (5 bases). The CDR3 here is CASSRRDGQNQPQHF. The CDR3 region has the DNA TGTGCCAGCAGCCGCCGGGACGGCCAGAATCAGCCCCAGCATTTT.